These 13 T cell receptor beta chains came from one sample sequenced in a study of T cell clonality in common variable immunodeficiency. Assay used: immunoSEQ multiplex PCR; TCRdb lists only in-frame clones, some missing. The repertoire shows 35,000 to 50,000 clones, none seen only once; the top ten take roughly 3%. The sample was peripheral blood mononuclear cells. Receptors originate from a person aged 18 to 75 in good health.

The sample holds many counts of this clone. Coverage ceases 3 residues before the CDR3 finishes, and the germline J gene fills in the end. The J gene is TRBJ1-1, the V gene TRBV2; 8 nucleotides agree with TRBD1. This CDR3 is built from 16 residues. The germline V gene has CDR1 SNHLY and CDR2 FYNNEI. V was pared by 1 base and J by 6 bases, with 10 bases of the junction left unmatched. CDR3 protein: CASSEVAGRGQAEAFF. The part of the CDR3 DNA that was read is TGTGCCAGCAGTGAAGTGGCTGGCAGGGGGCAAGCTGAA.

In the case of this clone: A much larger clone differs by one base, so this may be a read error. Read sequence stops 3 residues before the CDR3 end, and the germline J gene provides the missing end. The chain employs TRBV30 and TRBJ1-4, with D possibly matching TRBD1 (5 bases). Germline CDR1 is GTSNPN and CDR2 is SVGIG (reference sequence). There are 13 residues in the CDR3. Incomplete CDR3 DNA: TGTGCCTGGGCACAAGGAGGGGATTCACCA. This encodes CAWAQGGDSP. The CDR3 as a whole reads CAWAQGGDSPLFF.

This clone was detected only a few times. The read is 3 residues too short to cover the CDR3 end, so that end is filled in from the germline J gene. The gene calls are TRBV6-1 and TRBJ2-3, with TRBD1 matching over 7 bases. The CDR3 has 15 amino acids. Germline CDR1 and CDR2: MNHNS and SASEGT. The CDR3 loop is CASSDYPGGKETQYF. The CDR3 bases that were read are TGTGCCAGCAGTGATTACCCAGGGGGTAAGGAGACG.

In its sample, this clone was seen many times. The DNA ends 3 residues before the CDR3 does, and the rest of the CDR3 is filled in from the germline J gene. The V and J genes are TRBV2 and TRBJ1-2, with TRBD1 as a possible D gene (5 bases). The CDR3 consists of 13 residues. V dropped 2 bases and J dropped 1 base, with 5 bases sitting between them. Germline CDR1 is SNHLY and CDR2 is FYNNEI. CDR3 residues: CASSEQGNYGYTF. The CDR3 DNA, read in part, is TGTGCCAGCAGTGAACAGGGTAACTATGGC. Full variable domain (outside the CDR3, taken from reference TRBV2 and TRBJ1-2): EPEVTQTPSHQVTQMGQEVILRCVPISNHLYFYWYRQILGQKVEFLVSFYNNEISEKSEIFDDQFSVERPDGSNFTLKIRSTKLEDSAMYFCASSEQGNYGYTFGSGTRLTVV.

This clone was picked up many times. The read gets to within 3 residues of the CDR3 end, and the germline J gene fills in the rest. The chain couples TRBV19 to TRBJ2-7; TRBD2 aligns across 7 bases. V gave up 1 base and J gave up 6 bases; unmatched junction bases: 12. There are 16 residues in the CDR3. Germline loops: CDR1 LNHDA, CDR2 SQIVND (reference sequence). CDR3 region: CASSIVGGGGSGEQYF. CDR3 bases read: TGTGCCAGTAGTATAGTTGGCGGTGGCGGGAGTGGCGAG.

This clone showed up many times. The DNA ends 3 residues before the CDR3 does, and the rest of the CDR3 is filled in from the germline J gene. The V gene is TRBV5-6, the J gene TRBJ2-1, with D tentatively TRBD2 (5 bases). The V end was cut by 4 bases, the J end by 8 bases, with 10 bases between. The CDR3 covers 12 residues. CDR1 and CDR2 (germline): SGHDT, YYEEEE. CDR3 residues: CASSEGQHEQFF. The sequenced part of the CDR3 DNA is TGTGCCAGCAGCGAGGGCCAGCATGAG.

This clone showed up many times. The CDR3 end is not reached by the read, which stops 3 residues before it; the germline J gene fills it in. The genes are TRBV6-7 and TRBJ1-1; D is possibly TRBD1 (6 bases). TRBV6-7 counts as an open reading frame of uncertain function. The V and J ends lost 2 bases and 6 bases respectively, with 13 bases between them. The CDR3 extends over 14 amino acids. CDR3 DNA (partial): TGTGCCAGCAGTTACCGGGGGGCGTTGTCTGAA. Encoded protein: CASSYRGALSE. The CDR3 reads in full as CASSYRGALSEAFF.

Comments on this clone: Sequencing ends 3 residues short of the CDR3 end; the germline J gene provides the rest. The J gene is TRBJ2-3, the V gene TRBV7-6, with a weak D call TRBD1 (6 bases). Germline V CDR1 and CDR2: SGHVS, FNYEAQ. CDR3 length equals 13 residues. The CDR3 DNA, read in part, is TGTGCCAGCAGCTGGACAGTCCAAGAGACG. The encoded protein is CASSWTVQET. Given in full, the CDR3 is CASSWTVQETQYF.

This clone was recorded a few times. The CDR3 end is not reached by the read, which stops 3 residues before it; the germline J gene fills it in. The V and J genes are TRBV18 and TRBJ2-4; 8 bases map to TRBD1. The CDR3 is 15 amino acids. The V gene's germline CDR1 is KGHSH and CDR2 LQKENI. The CDR3 sequence is CASSLSSGTGDGQYF. CDR3 DNA, as far as it was read: TGTGCCAGCTCACTCTCATCCGGGACAGGTGATGGT.

This clone was detected many times. The DNA ends 3 residues before the CDR3 does, and the rest of the CDR3 is filled in from the germline J gene. The genes are TRBV4-2 and TRBJ2-5; D may be TRBD1 (7 bases). V shed 0 bases and J shed 0 bases, with 14 bases lying between them. Looked up from germline, CDR1 is LGHNA and CDR2 is YNFKEQ. This CDR3 has 17 residues. CDR3 DNA (partial): TGTGCCAGCAGCCAAGACAGCGCAGGGGGGTACCAAGAGACC. Encoded protein: CASSQDSAGGYQET. The full CDR3 is CASSQDSAGGYQETQYF.

The table lists this clone with many counts. The CDR3 end lies 3 residues beyond the end of the read and is filled in from the germline J gene. The V call is TRBV11-2, the J call TRBJ2-1, with 8 bases identical to TRBD2. This CDR3 has 15 residues. In germline, CDR1 is SGHAT, CDR2 FQNNGV. J gave up 7 bases and V 2 bases, and 7 bases lay outside the gene matches. The CDR3 DNA, read in part, is TGTGCCAGCAGCTTAAGCGGGAGCCATTGGAATGAG. Its protein product is CASSLSGSHWNE. The whole CDR3 sequence reads CASSLSGSHWNEQFF.

This clone has ten or more counts. The read ends 3 residues before the CDR3 terminus; that terminus is restored from the germline J gene. The chain employs TRBV5-1 and TRBJ2-3; 10 bases agree with TRBD2. Germline V lookup: CDR1 SGHRS, CDR2 YFSETQ. CDR3 length: 14 amino acids. This CDR3 is CASSLFLAGETQYF. The sequenced CDR3 bases are TGCGCCAGCAGCTTGTTTCTAGCGGGAGAGACG.

This clone was seen at least ten times. Coverage ceases 3 residues before the CDR3 finishes, and the germline J gene fills in the end. This chain uses TRBV20-1 with TRBJ2-7, with 10 nucleotides matching TRBD2. The CDR3 is made up of 13 amino acids. Germline lookup yields CDR1 DFQATT and CDR2 SNEGSKA (reference sequence). With V trimmed by 1 base and J by 3 bases, 0 bases remained unmatched. The DNA read from the CDR3 is TGCAGTGCTAGAGGGACTAGCGGCTACGAG. Translating it yields CSARGTSGYE. The entire CDR3 reads CSARGTSGYEQYF.